Listed below are T cell receptor beta chains from one sample, sequenced in a study of shared clonotypes between healthy human individuals. Some clones are missing from TCRdb's copy, which holds only in-frame ones; the method was immunoSEQ multiplex PCR. In the table there are approximately 2,300,000 clones, around 90% of which are singletons. Sequencing input: naive CD4+ T cells from PBMCs. The receptors come from a man younger than 35 in good health. Some clones in this sample may be carry-over from other donors' samples. Both conserved end residues are part of each CDR3. The D gene is left open where the match is weak. Size tells how often a clone was seen (once, few, many) or the class of an expanded clone, and some rows leave it out.

cdr3_nt: TGTGCCAGCAGTTTGAGAGGGGGTCCTGAGCAGTACTTC; cdr3_aa: CASSLRGGPEQYF; d_call: -; clone_size: -; v_call: TRBV27; j_call: TRBJ2-7
cdr3_nt: TGTGCCAGCAGTTCCGGGACACTCGGGACCCATCAGCCCCAGCATTTT; cdr3_aa: CASSSGTLGTHQPQHF; d_call: -; clone_size: -; v_call: TRBV28; j_call: TRBJ1-5
cdr3_nt: TGTGCCAGCAGTTACGCGGGGAATAGCAATCAGCCCCAGCATTTT; cdr3_aa: CASSYAGNSNQPQHF; d_call: -; clone_size: -; v_call: TRBV6-5; j_call: TRBJ1-5
cdr3_nt: TGTGCCAGCAGACTCACCTTCGGCCAGCCCCAGCATTTT; cdr3_aa: CASRLTFGQPQHF; d_call: -; clone_size: -; v_call: TRBV6-1; j_call: TRBJ1-5
cdr3_nt: TGTGCCAGCAGCTTCTATCCGGCTCCCTACGAGCAGTACTTC; cdr3_aa: CASSFYPAPYEQYF; d_call: -; clone_size: -; v_call: TRBV7-2; j_call: TRBJ2-7
cdr3_nt: TGCGCCAGCAGACGGGACAGGGGTCACGAGCAGTTCTTC; cdr3_aa: CASRRDRGHEQFF; d_call: TRBD1; clone_size: -; v_call: TRBV5-1; j_call: TRBJ2-1
cdr3_nt: TGTGCCAGCAGCTACCAGATTGAGCAGTTCTTC; cdr3_aa: CASSYQIEQFF; d_call: -; clone_size: -; v_call: TRBV28; j_call: TRBJ2-1
cdr3_nt: TGTGCCAGCAGCACCGGACAGGCGAATGGGTATCAGGAGCCCCAGCATTTT; cdr3_aa: CASSTGQANGYQEPQHF; d_call: TRBD1; clone_size: once; v_call: TRBV5-5; j_call: TRBJ1-5
cdr3_nt: TGTGCCAGCAGCTTAGGGTACTCTGGAAACACCATATATTTT; cdr3_aa: CASSLGYSGNTIYF; d_call: -; clone_size: -; v_call: TRBV7-2; j_call: TRBJ1-3
cdr3_nt: TGTGCCAGCAGCTTACGAGCCTCTGGGGCCAACGTCCTGACTTTC; cdr3_aa: CASSLRASGANVLTF; d_call: -; clone_size: -; v_call: TRBV7-3; j_call: TRBJ2-6
cdr3_nt: TGCAGCGTTTCTGAAGACCTGAACACTGAAGCTTTCTTT; cdr3_aa: CSVSEDLNTEAFF; d_call: -; clone_size: -; v_call: TRBV29-1; j_call: TRBJ1-1
cdr3_nt: TGTGCCAGTCGAGGGGGGCCCGCAGGGAGGACCCAGTACTTC; cdr3_aa: CASRGGPAGRTQYF; d_call: -; clone_size: once; v_call: TRBV19; j_call: TRBJ2-5
cdr3_nt: TGTGCCAGCAGTTTATCGGGTGACAGGGCCAGGGCTGGCTACACCTTC; cdr3_aa: CASSLSGDRARAGYTF; d_call: TRBD1; clone_size: -; v_call: TRBV27; j_call: TRBJ1-2
cdr3_nt: TGTGCCAGCAGCTTCGGGACCCTTGATCTGAGGGAGCCCCAGCATTTT; cdr3_aa: CASSFGTLDLREPQHF; d_call: -; clone_size: -; v_call: TRBV7-2; j_call: TRBJ1-5
cdr3_nt: TGTGCCAGCAGCTTATTAGGGGGAGCCGGGGAGCTGTTTTTT; cdr3_aa: CASSLLGGAGELFF; d_call: -; clone_size: -; v_call: TRBV7-9; j_call: TRBJ2-2
cdr3_nt: TGTGCCAGTAGTAGGGCAGGTTATAGCAATCAGCCCCAGCATTTT; cdr3_aa: CASSRAGYSNQPQHF; d_call: -; clone_size: -; v_call: TRBV19; j_call: TRBJ1-5
cdr3_nt: TGTGCCAGCAGTTACTCCCAGGGGGCGGGCACTGAAGCTTTCTTT; cdr3_aa: CASSYSQGAGTEAFF; d_call: TRBD1; clone_size: -; v_call: TRBV6-5; j_call: TRBJ1-1
cdr3_nt: TGTGCCAGCAGCTTAACACTATACGAGCAGTACTTC; cdr3_aa: CASSLTLYEQYF; d_call: -; clone_size: -; v_call: TRBV7-9; j_call: TRBJ2-7
cdr3_nt: TGTGCCAGCAGAGACGGACAGGGGACTGAAAAACTGTTTTTT; cdr3_aa: CASRDGQGTEKLFF; d_call: TRBD1; clone_size: -; v_call: TRBV5-4; j_call: TRBJ1-4
cdr3_nt: TGTGCCAGCAGCTTTTACAGGGGCCGAGTCACAGATACGCAGTATTTT; cdr3_aa: CASSFYRGRVTDTQYF; d_call: TRBD1; clone_size: -; v_call: TRBV7-9; j_call: TRBJ2-3
cdr3_nt: TGTGCCAGCAGTAGTGCCACTGAAGCTTTCTTT; cdr3_aa: CASSSATEAFF; d_call: -; clone_size: few; v_call: TRBV2; j_call: TRBJ1-1
cdr3_nt: TGTGCCAGCAGTTTCGGTCGCAGGGGAGGCACAGATACGCAGTATTTT; cdr3_aa: CASSFGRRGGTDTQYF; d_call: -; clone_size: -; v_call: TRBV28; j_call: TRBJ2-3
cdr3_nt: TGTGCCAGCAGTCTCCGGGTGGAAAAACTGTTTTTT; cdr3_aa: CASSLRVEKLFF; d_call: -; clone_size: -; v_call: TRBV6-6; j_call: TRBJ1-4
cdr3_nt: TGTGCCAGCAGTCCGGCGAGAGGGGCCAACGTCCTGACTTTC; cdr3_aa: CASSPARGANVLTF; d_call: -; clone_size: -; v_call: TRBV27; j_call: TRBJ2-6
cdr3_nt: TGTGCCAGCAGTTTATCGGTCCCTGGACAGGGGTTCCACGAGCAGTACTTC; cdr3_aa: CASSLSVPGQGFHEQYF; d_call: TRBD1; clone_size: -; v_call: TRBV28; j_call: TRBJ2-7
cdr3_nt: TGTGCCAGCTCACAAACCTCCTACGAGCAGTACTTC; cdr3_aa: CASSQTSYEQYF; d_call: -; clone_size: -; v_call: TRBV18; j_call: TRBJ2-7
cdr3_nt: TGTGCCAGCAGCCCAAAAGGGGGCCTCCTGGGGGAAAAACTGTTTTTT; cdr3_aa: CASSPKGGLLGEKLFF; d_call: TRBD1; clone_size: -; v_call: TRBV9; j_call: TRBJ1-4
cdr3_nt: TGTGCCAGCAGCCAGGGGACGGGACAGGGACGTATTAGCAATCAGCCCCAGCATTTT; cdr3_aa: CASSQGTGQGRISNQPQHF; d_call: TRBD1; clone_size: once; v_call: TRBV7-9; j_call: TRBJ1-5
cdr3_nt: TGTGCCAGCAGTTTTAGCGGGAGAAAGTACTTC; cdr3_aa: CASSFSGRKYF; d_call: TRBD2; clone_size: -; v_call: TRBV27; j_call: TRBJ2-7
cdr3_nt: TGCGCCAGCAGCCAGGACCGGACCCGAAACACCATATATTTT; cdr3_aa: CASSQDRTRNTIYF; d_call: -; clone_size: -; v_call: TRBV4-1; j_call: TRBJ1-3
cdr3_nt: TGCGCCAGCAGCTTAGGACAGGTTCCCTACGAGCAGTACTTC; cdr3_aa: CASSLGQVPYEQYF; d_call: TRBD1; clone_size: -; v_call: TRBV5-1; j_call: TRBJ2-7
cdr3_nt: TGTGCCAGCAGCAAGGGGGGTCAGGGCAGCACCGGGGAGCTGTTTTTT; cdr3_aa: CASSKGGQGSTGELFF; d_call: -; clone_size: -; v_call: TRBV11-3; j_call: TRBJ2-2
cdr3_nt: TGTGCCAGCAGTCCTTTACTAGCGGGAGGGTCCTACGAGCAGTACTTC; cdr3_aa: CASSPLLAGGSYEQYF; d_call: TRBD2; clone_size: -; v_call: TRBV27; j_call: TRBJ2-7
cdr3_nt: TGTGCCAGCTACGGGAACCCACACAATGAGCAGTTCTTC; cdr3_aa: CASYGNPHNEQFF; d_call: -; clone_size: once; v_call: TRBV6-5; j_call: TRBJ2-1
cdr3_nt: TGTGCCAGCAGTCTTCAGGGGGAGCTGTTTTTT; cdr3_aa: CASSLQGELFF; d_call: -; clone_size: -; v_call: TRBV28; j_call: TRBJ2-2
cdr3_nt: TGTGCCAGCAGCGTCGGAAGCACAGATACGCAGTATTTT; cdr3_aa: CASSVGSTDTQYF; d_call: -; clone_size: -; v_call: TRBV9; j_call: TRBJ2-3
cdr3_nt: TGTGCCAGCAGCTTGATAGGACAGCCGGGCACCGGGGAGCTGTTTTTT; cdr3_aa: CASSLIGQPGTGELFF; d_call: -; clone_size: -; v_call: TRBV5-6; j_call: TRBJ2-2
cdr3_nt: TGTGCCAGCAGCTTGGAGGGCCGACTAGCGGGGCAAGAGACCCAGTACTTC; cdr3_aa: CASSLEGRLAGQETQYF; d_call: TRBD2; clone_size: -; v_call: TRBV5-4; j_call: TRBJ2-5
cdr3_nt: TGCGCCAGCAGTGAGACCCGGGACTCCTTAAATGAGCAGTTCTTC; cdr3_aa: CASSETRDSLNEQFF; d_call: -; clone_size: once; v_call: TRBV10-2; j_call: TRBJ2-1
cdr3_nt: TGTGCCAGCAGCTTAGCAGGGGTTAGCACCGGGGAGCTGTTTTTT; cdr3_aa: CASSLAGVSTGELFF; d_call: -; clone_size: -; v_call: TRBV7-9; j_call: TRBJ2-2
cdr3_nt: TGTGCCAGCAGTCCCCTCGGGGGGGCGGATTCACCCCTCCACTTT; cdr3_aa: CASSPLGGADSPLHF; d_call: -; clone_size: -; v_call: TRBV27; j_call: TRBJ1-6
cdr3_nt: TGTGCCAGTAGTATGCCGGACCGGGGCATTCAGTACTTC; cdr3_aa: CASSMPDRGIQYF; d_call: -; clone_size: -; v_call: TRBV19; j_call: TRBJ2-4
cdr3_nt: TGCGCCAGCAGCCAAGGGGGTCAGGGCGATTACGAGCAGTACTTC; cdr3_aa: CASSQGGQGDYEQYF; d_call: -; clone_size: -; v_call: TRBV4-3; j_call: TRBJ2-7
cdr3_nt: TGTGCCAGCAGCCCCGGGACAAAAGCTTTCTTT; cdr3_aa: CASSPGTKAFF; d_call: -; clone_size: -; v_call: TRBV2; j_call: TRBJ1-1
cdr3_nt: TGTGCCAGCAGCTTAGTTTCCATGAACACTGAAGCTTTCTTT; cdr3_aa: CASSLVSMNTEAFF; d_call: -; clone_size: -; v_call: TRBV7-8; j_call: TRBJ1-1
cdr3_nt: TGTGCCAGTAGTATAGAGACGAAGCTTCCCTACGAGCAGTACTTC; cdr3_aa: CASSIETKLPYEQYF; d_call: -; clone_size: -; v_call: TRBV19; j_call: TRBJ2-7
cdr3_nt: TGCAGCGTTGAAGTTAGGACAGGGAGCGTTAATCAGCCCCAGCATTTT; cdr3_aa: CSVEVRTGSVNQPQHF; d_call: TRBD1; clone_size: few; v_call: TRBV29-1; j_call: TRBJ1-5
cdr3_nt: TGTGCCAGTAGACCTCCTGGAGGGGGTGGCTACACCTTC; cdr3_aa: CASRPPGGGGYTF; d_call: -; clone_size: once; v_call: TRBV19; j_call: TRBJ1-2
cdr3_nt: TGTGCCAGCAGCACCCTAGCGGCCGCCTACGAGCAGTACTTC; cdr3_aa: CASSTLAAAYEQYF; d_call: TRBD2; clone_size: -; v_call: TRBV7-2; j_call: TRBJ2-7
cdr3_nt: TGTGCCAGCAGTTCAGGGGCGAGTGGAAACACCATATATTTT; cdr3_aa: CASSSGASGNTIYF; d_call: -; clone_size: -; v_call: TRBV28; j_call: TRBJ1-3
cdr3_nt: TGTGCCAGCAGTTTTGCAACGGGACTTGATTCCACAGATACGCAGTATTTT; cdr3_aa: CASSFATGLDSTDTQYF; d_call: -; clone_size: -; v_call: TRBV28; j_call: TRBJ2-3
cdr3_nt: TGTGCCAGCAGTACCTATAGCACAGATACGCAGTATTTT; cdr3_aa: CASSTYSTDTQYF; d_call: -; clone_size: -; v_call: TRBV27; j_call: TRBJ2-3
cdr3_nt: TGCGCCAGCAGCTCCTCCGGGACAGGCGGAACCGAGCAGTACTTC; cdr3_aa: CASSSSGTGGTEQYF; d_call: TRBD1; clone_size: -; v_call: TRBV5-1; j_call: TRBJ2-7
cdr3_nt: TGTGCCAGTAGTTCTCCGGGACAGGGCGCCTACGAGCAGTACTTC; cdr3_aa: CASSSPGQGAYEQYF; d_call: TRBD1; clone_size: -; v_call: TRBV19; j_call: TRBJ2-7
cdr3_nt: TGTGCCAGCAGTAACCCCCGGGGGCGGTCGGGGGATACGCAGTATTTT; cdr3_aa: CASSNPRGRSGDTQYF; d_call: -; clone_size: once; v_call: TRBV28; j_call: TRBJ2-3